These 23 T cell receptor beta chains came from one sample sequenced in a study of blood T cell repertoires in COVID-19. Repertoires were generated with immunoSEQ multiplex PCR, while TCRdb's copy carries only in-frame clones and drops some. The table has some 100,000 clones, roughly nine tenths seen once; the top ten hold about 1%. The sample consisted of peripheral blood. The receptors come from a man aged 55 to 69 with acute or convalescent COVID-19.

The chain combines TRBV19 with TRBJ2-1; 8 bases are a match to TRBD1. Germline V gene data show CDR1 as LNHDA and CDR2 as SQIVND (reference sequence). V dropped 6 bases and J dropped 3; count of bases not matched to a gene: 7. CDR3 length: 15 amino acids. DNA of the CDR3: TGTGCCAGTAGCCCGGACAGGGCAAACTACAATGAGCAGTTCTTC. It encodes CASSPDRANYNEQFF.

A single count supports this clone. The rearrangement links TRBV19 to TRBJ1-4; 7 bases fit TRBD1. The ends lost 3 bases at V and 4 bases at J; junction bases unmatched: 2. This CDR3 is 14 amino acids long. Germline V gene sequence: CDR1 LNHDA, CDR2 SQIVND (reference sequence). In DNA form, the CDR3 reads TGTGCCAGTAGTATTGGACAGGATAATGAAAAACTGTTTTTT. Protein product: CASSIGQDNEKLFF.

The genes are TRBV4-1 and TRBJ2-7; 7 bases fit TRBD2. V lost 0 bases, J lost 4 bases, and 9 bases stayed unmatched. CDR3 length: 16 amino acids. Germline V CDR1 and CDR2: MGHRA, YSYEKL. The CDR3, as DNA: TGCGCCAGCAGCCAAGATCGCGGGGGACTTCTATACGAGCAGTACTTC. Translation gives CASSQDRGGLLYEQYF.

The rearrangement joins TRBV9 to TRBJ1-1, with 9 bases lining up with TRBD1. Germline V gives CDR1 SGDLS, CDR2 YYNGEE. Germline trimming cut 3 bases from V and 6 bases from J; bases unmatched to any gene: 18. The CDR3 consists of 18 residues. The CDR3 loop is CASSATGTGPEVRPEAFF. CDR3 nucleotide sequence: TGTGCCAGCAGCGCAACCGGGACAGGGCCCGAGGTGAGACCTGAAGCTTTCTTT.

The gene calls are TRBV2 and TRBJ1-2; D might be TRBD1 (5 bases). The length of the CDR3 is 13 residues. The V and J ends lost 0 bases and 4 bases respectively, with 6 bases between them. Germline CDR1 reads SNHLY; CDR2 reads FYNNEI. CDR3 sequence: CASSEAGPYGYTF. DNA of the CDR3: TGTGCCAGCAGTGAAGCGGGGCCCTATGGCTACACCTTC.

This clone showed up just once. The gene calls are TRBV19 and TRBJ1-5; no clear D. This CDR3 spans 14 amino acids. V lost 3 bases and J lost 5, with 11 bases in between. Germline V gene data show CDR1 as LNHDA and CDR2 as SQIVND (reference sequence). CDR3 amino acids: CASSIGIADQPQHF. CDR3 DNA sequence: TGTGCCAGTAGTATCGGAATCGCGGATCAGCCCCAGCATTTT. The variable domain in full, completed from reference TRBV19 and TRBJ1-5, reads DGGITQSPKYLFRKEGQNVTLSCEQNLNHDAMYWYRQDPGQGLRLIYYSQIVNDFQKGDIAEGYSVSREKKESFPLTVTSAQKNPTAFYLCASSIGIADQPQHFGDGTRLSIL.

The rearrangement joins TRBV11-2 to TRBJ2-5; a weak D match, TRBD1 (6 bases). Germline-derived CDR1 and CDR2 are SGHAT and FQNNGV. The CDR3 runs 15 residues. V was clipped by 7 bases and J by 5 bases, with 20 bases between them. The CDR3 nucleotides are TGTGCCAGCATCCGATCGAACAGGGCTGGGGAGACCCAGTACTTC. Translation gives CASIRSNRAGETQYF.

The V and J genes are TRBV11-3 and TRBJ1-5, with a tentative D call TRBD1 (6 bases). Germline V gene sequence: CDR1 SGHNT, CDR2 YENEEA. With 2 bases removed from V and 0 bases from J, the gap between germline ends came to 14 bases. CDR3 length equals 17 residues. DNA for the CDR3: TGTGCCAGCAGCTTACCCTGGACAGAACCTAGCAATCAGCCCCAGCATTTT. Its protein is CASSLPWTEPSNQPQHF.

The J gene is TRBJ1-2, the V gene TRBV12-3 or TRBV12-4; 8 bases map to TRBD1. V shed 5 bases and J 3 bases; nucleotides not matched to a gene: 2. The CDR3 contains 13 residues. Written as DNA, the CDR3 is TGTGCCAGCAGTAAGGACAGGGACTATGGCTACACCTTC. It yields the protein CASSKDRDYGYTF.

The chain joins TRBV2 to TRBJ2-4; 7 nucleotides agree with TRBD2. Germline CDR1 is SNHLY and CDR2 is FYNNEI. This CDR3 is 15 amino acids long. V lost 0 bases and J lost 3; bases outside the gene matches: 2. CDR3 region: CASSEAREYKNIQYF. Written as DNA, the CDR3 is TGTGCCAGCAGTGAAGCGCGGGAGTACAAAAACATTCAGTACTTC. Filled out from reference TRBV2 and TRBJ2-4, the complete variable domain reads EPEVTQTPSHQVTQMGQEVILRCVPISNHLYFYWYRQILGQKVEFLVSFYNNEISEKSEIFDDQFSVERPDGSNFTLKIRSTKLEDSAMYFCASSEAREYKNIQYFGAGTRLSVL.

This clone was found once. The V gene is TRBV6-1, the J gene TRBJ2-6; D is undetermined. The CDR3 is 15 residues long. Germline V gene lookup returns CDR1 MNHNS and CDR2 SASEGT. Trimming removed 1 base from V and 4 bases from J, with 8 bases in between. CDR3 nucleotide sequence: TGTGCCAGCAGTGAAGGTATGAGGGGGGCCAACGTCCTGACTTTC. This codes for CASSEGMRGANVLTF.

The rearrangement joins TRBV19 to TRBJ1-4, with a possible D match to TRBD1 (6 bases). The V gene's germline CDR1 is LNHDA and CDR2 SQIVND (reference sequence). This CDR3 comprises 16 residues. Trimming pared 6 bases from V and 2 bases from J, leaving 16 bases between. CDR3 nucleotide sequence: TGTGCCAGTAGCCAGGGGCGAGTTACCACTAATGAAAAACTGTTTTTT. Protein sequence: CASSQGRVTTNEKLFF. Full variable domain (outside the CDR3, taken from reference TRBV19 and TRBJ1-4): DGGITQSPKYLFRKEGQNVTLSCEQNLNHDAMYWYRQDPGQGLRLIYYSQIVNDFQKGDIAEGYSVSREKKESFPLTVTSAQKNPTAFYLCASSQGRVTTNEKLFFGSGTQLSVL.

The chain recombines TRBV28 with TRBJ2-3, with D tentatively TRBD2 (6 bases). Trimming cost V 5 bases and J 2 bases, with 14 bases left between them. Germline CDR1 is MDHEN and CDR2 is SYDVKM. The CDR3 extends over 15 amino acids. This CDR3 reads CASSTRWRATDTQYF. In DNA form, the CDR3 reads TGTGCCAGCAGTACCCGGTGGAGGGCCACAGATACGCAGTATTTT.

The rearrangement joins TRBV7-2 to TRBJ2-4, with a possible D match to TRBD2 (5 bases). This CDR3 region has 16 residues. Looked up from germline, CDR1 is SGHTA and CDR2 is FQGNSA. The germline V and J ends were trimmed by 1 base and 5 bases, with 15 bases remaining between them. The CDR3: CASSLGSPGTQNIQYF. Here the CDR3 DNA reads TGTGCCAGCAGCTTAGGAAGTCCGGGAACCCAAAACATTCAGTACTTC.

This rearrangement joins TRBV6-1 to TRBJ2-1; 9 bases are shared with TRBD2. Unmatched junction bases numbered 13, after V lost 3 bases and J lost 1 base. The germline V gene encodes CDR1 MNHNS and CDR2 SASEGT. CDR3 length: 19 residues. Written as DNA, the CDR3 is TGTGCCAGCAGTGATGAGGGCAGGGCTAGCGGGACTTCCTACAATGAGCAGTTCTTC. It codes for CASSDEGRASGTSYNEQFF.

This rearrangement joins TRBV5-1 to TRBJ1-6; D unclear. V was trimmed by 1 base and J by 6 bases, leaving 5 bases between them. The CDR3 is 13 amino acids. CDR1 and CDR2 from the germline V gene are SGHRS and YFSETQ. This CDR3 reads CASSLNINSPLHF. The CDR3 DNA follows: TGCGCCAGCAGCTTGAACATTAATTCACCCCTCCACTTT. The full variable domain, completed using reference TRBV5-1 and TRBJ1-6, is KAGVTQTPRYLIKTRGQQVTLSCSPISGHRSVSWYQQTPGQGLQFLFEYFSETQRNKGNFPGRFSGRQFSNSRSEMNVSTLELGDSALYLCASSLNINSPLHFGNGTRLTVT.

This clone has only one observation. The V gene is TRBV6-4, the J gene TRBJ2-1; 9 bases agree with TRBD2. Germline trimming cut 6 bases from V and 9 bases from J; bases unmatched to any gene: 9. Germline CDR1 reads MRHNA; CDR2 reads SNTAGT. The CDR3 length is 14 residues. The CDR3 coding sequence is TGTGCCAGCAGCGAGCTAGCGGGGAGGGGTGAGCAGTTCTTC. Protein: CASSELAGRGEQFF.

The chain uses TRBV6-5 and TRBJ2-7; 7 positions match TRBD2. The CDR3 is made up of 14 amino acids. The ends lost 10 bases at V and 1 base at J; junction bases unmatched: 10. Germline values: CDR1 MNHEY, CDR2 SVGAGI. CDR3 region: CATLRLAGSYEQYF. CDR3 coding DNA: TGTGCCACTTTACGACTAGCAGGTTCCTACGAGCAGTACTTC.

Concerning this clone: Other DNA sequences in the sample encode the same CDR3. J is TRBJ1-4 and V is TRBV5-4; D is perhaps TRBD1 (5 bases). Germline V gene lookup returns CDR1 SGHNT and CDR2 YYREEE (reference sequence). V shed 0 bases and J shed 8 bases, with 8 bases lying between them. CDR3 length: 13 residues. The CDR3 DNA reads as TGTGCCAGCAGCTTGGGGGGGGACGAAAAACTGTTTTTT. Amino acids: CASSLGGDEKLFF.

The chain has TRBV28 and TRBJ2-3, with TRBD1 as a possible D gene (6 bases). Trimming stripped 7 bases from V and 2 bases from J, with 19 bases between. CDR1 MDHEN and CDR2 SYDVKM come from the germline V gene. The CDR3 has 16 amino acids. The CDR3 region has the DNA TGTGCCAGCACCCCTCCTGACAGGATCAACACAGATACGCAGTATTTT. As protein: CASTPPDRINTDTQYF.

In DNA form, the CDR3 reads TGTGCCAGCAGGGTAGGACTAGCGCGGAGCACAGATACGCAGTATTTT. It encodes CASRVGLARSTDTQYF. The chain combines TRBV2 with TRBJ2-3, with 9 nucleotides matching TRBD2. This CDR3 spans 16 amino acids. V dropped 6 bases and J dropped 0; count of bases not matched to a gene: 7. Germline V lookup: CDR1 SNHLY, CDR2 FYNNEI.

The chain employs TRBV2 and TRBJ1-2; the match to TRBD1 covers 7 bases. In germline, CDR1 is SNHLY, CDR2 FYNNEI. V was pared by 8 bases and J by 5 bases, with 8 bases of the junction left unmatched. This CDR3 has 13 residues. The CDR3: CASRTGQAYGYTF. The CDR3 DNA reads TGTGCCAGCCGCACTGGACAGGCGTATGGCTACACCTTC.

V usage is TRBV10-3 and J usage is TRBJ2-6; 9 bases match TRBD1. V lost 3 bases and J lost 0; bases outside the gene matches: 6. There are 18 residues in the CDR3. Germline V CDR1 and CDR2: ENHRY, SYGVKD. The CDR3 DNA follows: TGTGCCATCAGTGATGCGACAGGGGGGAGCTCTGGGGCCAACGTCCTGACTTTC. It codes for CAISDATGGSSGANVLTF.